This TCR beta chain originates from a study of blood T cell repertoires in COVID-19. In the study overall: Both acute and convalescent COVID-19 samples were obtained from the United States, Italy and Spain. T cells, B-cell-depleted T cells, or PBMCs supplied cDNA or gDNA.

The junction had 5 bases not matched to a gene; V was cut back by 4 bases and J by 0 bases. The CDR3 loop spans 15 amino acids. Germline V gene lookup returns CDR1 LGHDT and CDR2 YNNKEL (reference sequence). As processed by the authors: Estimates of nucleated cell counts were drawn from the amplification of reference gene primers. Produced via immunoSEQ multiplex PCR; TCRdb's table is partial and in-frame only. V and J calls and clone size are as listed in that table; D and trimming were resolved from the DNA. The data contain around 150,000 clones, about 80% of them singletons. The sequence was collected from a human donor in a cohort sampled during active COVID-19. Sequencing was carried out using peripheral blood. The chain recombines TRBV3-1 (or the pseudogene TRBV3-2) with TRBJ2-5, with 7 bases aligning to TRBD2. This CDR3 is CASSLRLADQETQYF. The CDR3 DNA follows: TGTGCCAGCAGCCTCCGGCTAGCGGACCAAGAGACCCAGTACTTC.